The entry below gives a single T cell receptor beta chain sequence along with its context. Its antigen remains unidentified. This sample was included in a study of PD-1 blockade in classical Hodgkin lymphoma. Regarding time point: cycle 4 day 1 (C4D1), after more than 5 weeks of nivolumab. All patients relapsed after autologous stem cell transplantation, and brentuximab vedotin exposure varied. Thawed PBMCs underwent magnetic negative selection to obtain purified CD8+ T cells. V lost 1 base, J lost 7 bases, and 23 bases lay in between. The CDR3 totals 17 residues. From germline, CDR1 is SGHAT and CDR2 FQNNGV. Assay used: immunoSEQ multiplex PCR; TCRdb lists only in-frame clones, some missing. The sample has about 20,000 clones, about four fifths seen once; the top ten hold around 7%. Findings and limits, study-wide: A significant rise in TCR diversity by C4D1 was seen for CD4+ but not CD8+ cells. When set against healthy donors, newly diagnosed patients were reported to show lower baseline TCR diversity.

Sequences were derived from CD8+ T cells from blood, sampled before the fourth cycle of nivolumab. The V call is TRBV11-2, the J call TRBJ2-7; tentatively, D is TRBD2 (6 bases). The origin of this receptor is a human donor with classical Hodgkin lymphoma. The chain's CDR3 is CASSLVLSSGGRGEQYF. The CDR3 DNA reads TGTGCCAGCAGCTTAGTCTTGTCGTCCGGGGGACGAGGAGAGCAGTACTTC.